This passage covers 32 T cell receptor beta chains from one sample sequenced in a study of blood T cells in healthy people across ages. Combining a sample-barcoded 5' primer with a J-beta primer mix, a second PCR ran for roughly 6 to 11 cycles. Each CDR3 protein gets one entry after TCRdb re-called the 5' RACE reads with MiXCR. The sample yields 1.5 million to 2 million distinct CDR3 sequences, approximately 30% seen once. The specimen sequenced was blood. These receptor sequences come from a woman in her twenties or thirties in good health.

This clonotype appeared many times. The chain is built from TRBV28 and TRBJ2-7; 7 bases agree with TRBD1. V shed 6 bases, J shed 0 bases, and the junction held 5 bases outside the gene matches. CDR3 length: 14 amino acids. Germline values: CDR1 MDHEN, CDR2 SYDVKM. The CDR3 DNA sequence: TGTGCCAGCAGCCCGGGACAGCCCTCCTACGAGCAGTACTTC. Its protein product is CASSPGQPSYEQYF. Full variable domain (missing parts from reference TRBV28 and TRBJ2-7): DVKVTQSSRYLVKRTGEKVFLECVQDMDHENMFWYRQDPGLGLRLIYFSYDVKMKEKGDIPEGYSVSREKKERFSLILESASTNQTSMYLCASSPGQPSYEQYFGPGTRLTVT.

V and J are TRBV5-1 and TRBJ2-2; either TRBD1 or TRBD2 may supply D (6 bases each). Germline V gives CDR1 SGHRS, CDR2 YFSETQ. The CDR3 loop spans 17 amino acids. V gave up 1 base and J gave up 4 bases, with 17 bases separating them. The CDR3 here is CASSLSRGTLGTGELFF. CDR3 DNA sequence: TGCGCCAGCAGCTTGAGTCGGGGGACACTAGGCACCGGGGAGCTGTTTTTT.

The rearrangement joins TRBV11-2 to TRBJ2-3; tentative D call: TRBD2 (5 bases). Between the trimmed V and J ends, which lost 4 bases and 6 bases, there was a span of 14 bases. This CDR3 has 14 residues. Per germline, CDR1 SGHAT and CDR2 FQNNGV. The CDR3 spells CASSSPAGGDTQYF. DNA of the CDR3: TGTGCCAGCAGCTCGCCGGCCGGCGGGGATACGCAGTATTTT.

About this clonotype: A much larger clone is a single base away; this may be a read error. The chain links TRBV20-1 to TRBJ2-1, with 7 positions matching TRBD2. This CDR3 is 12 amino acids long. Per the germline V gene, CDR1 is DFQATT and CDR2 is SNEGSKA (reference sequence). CDR3 protein: CRALDGGNEQFF. The CDR3 nucleotides read TGCAGGGCCTTGGACGGGGGGAATGAGCAGTTCTTC.

This clonotype was seen a handful of times. The chain carries TRBV4-3 and TRBJ2-7; D might be TRBD2 (5 bases). The germline gives CDR1 LGHNA, CDR2 YSLEER. The CDR3 has 15 amino acids. Trimming left V 7 bases short and J 2 bases short, with 18 bases between. CDR3 in DNA: TGCGCCAGCATCCAGACCCTCAGCGGACCCTACGAGCAGTACTTC. This sequence encodes CASIQTLSGPYEQYF.

The chain is built from TRBV11-2 and TRBJ2-7, with D uncertain. The CDR3 spans 13 residues. Trimming pared 6 bases from V and 7 bases from J, leaving 16 bases between. The germline V gene encodes CDR1 SGHAT and CDR2 FQNNGV. The CDR3 region has the DNA TGTGCCAGCAGGGTTGAGGTGGGTCAGGAGCAGTACTTC. Translated: CASRVEVGQEQYF.

This clonotype was seen only a few times. The V and J genes are TRBV10-3 and TRBJ1-5; the D gene is possibly TRBD1 (5 bases). V shed 6 bases and J shed 4 bases, with 16 bases lying between them. CDR3 length: 15 residues. The germline V gene encodes CDR1 ENHRY and CDR2 SYGVKD. CDR3 sequence reads: CAISTNQGINQPQHF. CDR3 nucleotides: TGTGCCATCAGCACAAATCAGGGAATTAATCAGCCCCAGCATTTT.

This clonotype was counted only a few times. The rearrangement uses TRBV4-1 and TRBJ2-3, with D perhaps being TRBD1 or TRBD2 (5 bases each). This CDR3 spans 18 amino acids. Looked up from germline, CDR1 is MGHRA and CDR2 is YSYEKL. V gave up 4 bases and J gave up 1 base, with 21 bases separating them. The CDR3 DNA reads as TGCGCCAGCAGCCGATGGTTCGGGGCAGGGCGCGGCACAGATACGCAGTATTTT. Protein product: CASSRWFGAGRGTDTQYF.

This chain connects TRBV29-1 to TRBJ2-7; tentative D call: TRBD1 (5 bases). The germline gives CDR1 SQVTM, CDR2 ANQGSEA. The ends were cut back, 4 bases at V and 1 base at J, with 11 bases in the middle. The CDR3 totals 13 residues. The CDR3 coding sequence is TGCAGCGTTGGGCAGGGCCCTTCCTACGAGCAGTACTTC. The encoded protein is CSVGQGPSYEQYF.

Only a few counts were recorded for this clonotype. The chain recombines TRBV3-1 with TRBJ2-1; D is undetermined. Germline lookup yields CDR1 LGHDT and CDR2 YNNKEL (reference sequence). This CDR3 is built from 12 residues. With 5 bases removed from V and 9 bases from J, the gap between germline ends came to 11 bases. The DNA for the CDR3 is TGTGCCAGCAGCTTCCGCATCAGTGAGCAGTTCTTC. Translating it yields CASSFRISEQFF.

The chain recombines TRBV20-1 with TRBJ2-3, with a tentative D call TRBD2 (6 bases). The CDR3 length is 14 residues. The V gene lost 5 bases and the J gene lost 1 base, with 13 bases spanning the gap. Germline V gene sequence: CDR1 DFQATT, CDR2 SNEGSKA (reference sequence). The CDR3 bases are TGCAGTGCTCTTAGACTAGTCGGCACAGATACGCAGTATTTT. It codes for CSALRLVGTDTQYF.

This sequence joins TRBV12-3 or TRBV12-4 and TRBJ2-5, with D hard to call. This CDR3 spans 15 amino acids. V lost 6 bases, J lost 4 bases, and 18 bases lay in between. This CDR3 reads CASSRTSSLRETQYF. The CDR3 DNA sequence: TGTGCCAGCAGCCGCACCTCATCGCTCCGAGAGACCCAGTACTTC.

A note on this clonotype: This sequence may be a read error, since a much larger clone differs from it by one base. The chain uses TRBV7-6 and TRBJ2-1; 11 bases align to TRBD1. This CDR3 contains 17 residues. Germline V CDR1 and CDR2: SGHVS, FNYEAQ. This CDR3 reads CANSLATHGTGGNEQFF. The CDR3, as DNA: TGTGCCAACAGCTTAGCCACTCACGGGACAGGGGGCAATGAGCAGTTCTTC. Based on the CDR3 plus reference TRBV7-6 and TRBJ2-1, the full variable domain is GAGVSQSPRYKVTKRGQDVALRCDPISGHVSLYWYRQALGQGPEFLTYFNYEAQQDKSGLPNDRFSAERPEGSISTLTIQRTEQRDSAMYRCANSLATHGTGGNEQFFGPGTRLTVL.

The V gene is TRBV2, the J gene TRBJ2-6, with D unclear. CDR3 length equals 13 residues. The V gene lost 6 bases and the J gene lost 4 bases, with 7 bases spanning the gap. Germline loops: CDR1 SNHLY, CDR2 FYNNEI. This CDR3 reads CASRGLGANVLTF. CDR3 in DNA: TGTGCCAGCAGGGGTTTGGGGGCCAACGTCCTGACTTTC.

This chain links TRBV20-1 with TRBJ2-7; 8 bases fit TRBD2. Germline V CDR1 and CDR2: DFQATT, SNEGSKA (reference sequence). V lost 0 bases and J lost 4; bases outside the gene matches: 8. The CDR3 spans 15 residues. The CDR3 coding sequence is TGCAGTGCTAGAGATAACGGGGGGGGAAAATACGAGCAGTACGTC. Its translation is CSARDNGGGKYEQYV.

This clonotype was detected ten times or more. CDR3 sequence (DNA): TGTGCCAGCAGTTACCCCCCGGGACAGGGCTCCTACGAGCAGTACTTC. Protein: CASSYPPGQGSYEQYF. The chain links TRBV6-6 to TRBJ2-7, with 9 bases matching TRBD1. With 2 bases clipped from V and 0 bases from J, the junction kept 5 bases outside the gene matches. Germline CDR1 and CDR2: MNHNY and SVGAGI (reference sequence). The CDR3 has 16 amino acids.

Ten or more counts support this clonotype. The chain couples TRBV29-1 to TRBJ1-2; D uncertain. V lost 5 bases, J lost 0 bases, and 7 bases lay in between. The CDR3 is made up of 12 amino acids. The germline gives CDR1 SQVTM, CDR2 ANQGSEA. The CDR3 nucleotides read TGCAGCGTTAGACAACCTAACTATGGCTACACCTTC. Translation: CSVRQPNYGYTF.

This rearrangement joins TRBV7-3 to TRBJ2-2, with TRBD1 matching over 7 bases. The germline V gene has CDR1 SGHTA and CDR2 FQGTGA. V gave up 5 bases and J gave up 6 bases; unmatched junction bases: 9. The CDR3 consists of 15 residues. The CDR3 sequence: CASSLLDRVPGELFF. Here the CDR3 DNA reads TGTGCCAGCAGCCTCCTCGACAGGGTCCCCGGGGAGCTGTTTTTT.

This clonotype was detected only a few times. The chain employs TRBV5-1 and TRBJ2-4; 12 bases align to TRBD1. The CDR3 extends over 16 amino acids. Germline V gene lookup returns CDR1 SGHRS and CDR2 YFSETQ. The trim removed 0 bases at V and 9 bases at J, leaving 7 bases unmatched. The CDR3 DNA reads TGCGCCAGCAGCTTGGAGGGGACAGGGGGCGCGGGCATTCAGTACTTC. Translating gives CASSLEGTGGAGIQYF. The full variable domain, its missing parts supplied by reference TRBV5-1 and TRBJ2-4, is KAGVTQTPRYLIKTRGQQVTLSCSPISGHRSVSWYQQTPGQGLQFLFEYFSETQRNKGNFPGRFSGRQFSNSRSEMNVSTLELGDSALYLCASSLEGTGGAGIQYFGAGTRLSVL.

V is TRBV15 and J is TRBJ2-7, with unresolved D. This CDR3 region has 15 residues. The germline gives CDR1 LNHNV, CDR2 YYDKDF (reference sequence). V was pared by 0 bases and J by 3 bases, with 12 bases between. CDR3: CATSRDRLPNYEQYF. The CDR3 DNA is TGTGCCACCAGCAGAGATAGGCTACCAAACTACGAGCAGTACTTC.

The gene calls are TRBV19 and TRBJ2-6; D not certain. V was shortened by 3 bases and J by 4 bases, with 7 bases between the two germline ends. The CDR3 extends over 14 amino acids. Germline CDR1 is LNHDA and CDR2 is SQIVND (reference sequence). CDR3 in amino acids: CASSMRMGANVLTF. For the CDR3, the DNA is TGTGCCAGTAGTATGAGGATGGGGGCCAACGTCCTGACTTTC.

Ten or more counts support this clonotype. The chain carries TRBV11-2 and TRBJ1-2, with D hard to call. Looked up from germline, CDR1 is SGHAT and CDR2 is FQNNGV. The V and J ends lost 5 bases and 7 bases respectively, with 11 bases between them. This CDR3 is built from 12 residues. DNA for the CDR3: TGTGCCAGCAGCCGGACCCAGAGTGGCTACACCTTC. Translated, it gives CASSRTQSGYTF.

This clonotype was recorded a few times. The chain combines TRBV20-1 with TRBJ2-3; no reliable D call. CDR1 is DFQATT, CDR2 SNEGSKA, per germline (reference sequence). CDR3 length: 15 residues. V gave up 6 bases and J gave up 0 bases, with 16 bases separating them. As DNA, the CDR3 is TGCAGTGCCCCAAGAGGTGGGCGGAGCACAGATACGCAGTATTTT. It is translated as CSAPRGGRSTDTQYF.

The chain couples TRBV2 to TRBJ1-5, with D uncertain. V was cut by 7 bases and J by 1 base, with 11 bases left in between. Germline CDR1 reads SNHLY; CDR2 reads FYNNEI. The CDR3 has 14 amino acids. CDR3 residues: CASTQVQSNQPQHF. CDR3 in DNA: TGTGCCAGCACCCAGGTACAGAGCAATCAGCCCCAGCATTTT.

In regard to this clonotype: A much larger clone is a single base away; this may be a read error. The genes are TRBV6-5 and TRBJ2-5, with D possibly TRBD2 on 5 matching bases. There are 16 residues in the CDR3. CDR1 MNHEY and CDR2 SVGAGI come from the germline V gene. The CDR3 DNA reads as TGTACCAGCAGTTACTCCGATGGCCGGGGAAAAGAGACCCAGTACTTC. This codes for CTSSYSDGRGKETQYF.

V and J are TRBV27 and TRBJ1-2; 12 nucleotides align to TRBD1. V lost 8 bases, J lost 7 bases, and 11 bases stayed unmatched. Germline loops: CDR1 MNHEY, CDR2 SMNVEV (reference sequence). CDR3 length: 15 residues. CDR3 protein: CASWGQGASSGGYTF. The DNA of the CDR3 is TGTGCCAGCTGGGGACAGGGGGCGAGTTCCGGTGGCTACACCTTC.

This clonotype was counted between two and nine times. The chain links TRBV5-6 to TRBJ2-1; TRBD2 agrees at 8 bases. V trimming: 0 bases; J trimming: 6 bases; junction bases outside the gene matches: 8. The CDR3 is made up of 16 amino acids. The germline V gene has CDR1 SGHDT and CDR2 YYEEEE. The CDR3 is CASSLVYRGGANEQFF. CDR3 DNA: TGTGCCAGCAGCTTGGTGTATCGGGGGGGGGCCAATGAGCAGTTCTTC.

The V and J genes are TRBV9 and TRBJ2-5; D is undetermined. The germline CDR1 and CDR2 sequences are SGDLS and YYNGEE. The V end lost 0 bases, the J end lost 0 bases, and 6 bases lay between the germline ends. This CDR3 has 14 residues. DNA for the CDR3: TGTGCCAGCAGCGTAGATGGGGACCAAGAGACCCAGTACTTC. Translated: CASSVDGDQETQYF.

There are a few counts of this clonotype. This sequence joins TRBV12-3 or TRBV12-4 and TRBJ2-7; 7 bases are a match to TRBD1. V lost 6 bases, J lost 9 bases, and 8 bases stayed unmatched. The CDR3 is made up of 12 amino acids. As DNA, the CDR3 is TGTGCCAGCAGCCCGACAGGGTTTGGGCAGTACTTC. Its protein product is CASSPTGFGQYF.

The sample holds a few counts of this clonotype. CDR3 protein: CASSGQGGRNYGYTF. CDR3 coding DNA: TGTGCCAGCAGTGGACAGGGAGGACGCAACTATGGCTACACCTTC. The rearrangement links TRBV6-1 to TRBJ1-2, with 7 bases matching TRBD1. Germline values: CDR1 MNHNS, CDR2 SASEGT. V was pared by 4 bases and J by 2 bases, with 7 bases of the junction left unmatched. There are 15 residues in the CDR3.

The V and J genes are TRBV20-1 and TRBJ2-1; 10 bases align to TRBD2. Per germline, CDR1 DFQATT and CDR2 SNEGSKA (reference sequence). V lost 7 bases to trimming and J lost 8 bases; unmatched junction nucleotides: 8. The CDR3 is 13 amino acids. The CDR3 DNA reads TGCAGTGAACTCGGGACTAGCGATGATGAGCAGTTCTTC. It specifies CSELGTSDDEQFF.

This clonotype was counted many times. This sequence joins TRBV27 and TRBJ2-7; D ambiguous. The CDR3 loop spans 14 amino acids. Per the germline V gene, CDR1 is MNHEY and CDR2 is SMNVEV (reference sequence). V lost 2 bases, J lost 0 bases, and 8 bases lay in between. CDR3 protein: CASSLADPSYEQYF. The CDR3, as DNA: TGTGCCAGCAGTTTAGCAGATCCCTCCTACGAGCAGTACTTC.